This T cell receptor beta chain was recorded in a study of blood T cell repertoires in COVID-19. As for the study in general: Samples of COVID-19 (acute and convalescent) were obtained from the United States, Italy and Spain. Sources were T cells, B-cell-depleted T cells, or PBMCs; the material itself was cDNA or gDNA.

Authors' methods: Scientists estimated how many nucleated cells there were by amplifying reference gene primers. TCRdb's copy holds only in-frame clones and misses some; the assay was immunoSEQ multiplex PCR. V and J calls and clone size are given by that table; D and trimming were obtained from the DNA. Among about 220,000 clones listed, around 81% were seen once. V shed 8 bases and J 8 bases; nucleotides not matched to a gene: 8. CDR3 length: 13 residues. CDR1 and CDR2 from the germline V gene are SGHDN and FVKESK. The sequence came from a human donor in a cohort sampled during active COVID-19. Specimen: peripheral blood. The rearrangement uses TRBV14 and TRBJ2-1, with 8 bases aligning to TRBD2. CDR3 residues: CASSGLVVYEQFF. In nucleotides, the CDR3 is TGTGCCAGCTCGGGACTAGTAGTGTATGAGCAGTTCTTC.